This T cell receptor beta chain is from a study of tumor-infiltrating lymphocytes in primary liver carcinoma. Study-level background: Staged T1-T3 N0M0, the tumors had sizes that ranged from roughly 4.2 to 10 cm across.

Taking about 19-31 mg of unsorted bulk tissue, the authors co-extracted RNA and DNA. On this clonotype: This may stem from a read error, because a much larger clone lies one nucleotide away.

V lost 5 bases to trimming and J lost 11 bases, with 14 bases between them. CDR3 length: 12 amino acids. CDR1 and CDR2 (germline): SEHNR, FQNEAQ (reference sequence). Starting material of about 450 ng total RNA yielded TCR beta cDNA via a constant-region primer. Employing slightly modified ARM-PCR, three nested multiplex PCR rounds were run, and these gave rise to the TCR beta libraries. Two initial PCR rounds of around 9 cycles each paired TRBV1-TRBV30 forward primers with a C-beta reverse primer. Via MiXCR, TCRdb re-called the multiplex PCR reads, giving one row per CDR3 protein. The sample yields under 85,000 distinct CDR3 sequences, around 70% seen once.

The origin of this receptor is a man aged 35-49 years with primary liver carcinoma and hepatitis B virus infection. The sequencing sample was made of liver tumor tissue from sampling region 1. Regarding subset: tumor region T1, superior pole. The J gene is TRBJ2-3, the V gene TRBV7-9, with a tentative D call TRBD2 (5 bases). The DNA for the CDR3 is TGTGCCAGCAGCCCCCTTTCCGAGGGGCAGTATTTT. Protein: CASSPLSEGQYF.